Shown below are 6 T cell receptor beta chains from a single sample sequenced in a study of OX40 agonist ivuxolimab in advanced cancers. Using immunoSEQ multiplex PCR, the repertoire was profiled, and TCRdb retains in-frame clones only, with some absent. The sample includes approximately 12,000 clones, around 72% of them seen just once. The material was CD4+ or CD8+ T cells sorted from blood, obtained in a trial of the OX40 agonist ivuxolimab. The receptors were sampled from an adult with an advanced solid tumor such as melanoma, head and neck, liver or kidney cancer.

The chain couples TRBV28 to TRBJ2-7; D possibly matches TRBD1 or TRBD2 (5 bases each). V shed 5 bases and J shed 6 bases, with 17 bases lying between them. CDR3 length equals 14 residues. CDR1 and CDR2 from the germline V gene are MDHEN and SYDVKM. As DNA, the CDR3 is TGTGCCAGCAGTAACTCAGGGTGGAGCGGCGAGCAGTACTTC. Protein: CASSNSGWSGEQYF.

This sequence joins TRBV9 and TRBJ2-3; 7 nucleotides align to TRBD2. Germline CDR1 is SGDLS and CDR2 is YYNGEE. This CDR3 region has 12 residues. Losses at the gene ends were 3 bases for V and 6 bases for J; bases not matched to a gene: 1. For the CDR3, the DNA is TGTGCCAGCAGCGGGGAGGGGGATACGCAGTATTTT. The encoded protein is CASSGEGDTQYF.

The chain has TRBV6-5 and TRBJ2-7; 8 bases are a match to TRBD1. The CDR3 has 14 amino acids. Germline CDR1 MNHEY, CDR2 SVGAGI. After removal of 6 bases from V and 3 bases from J, the junction contained 7 bases not matched to a gene. The CDR3 here is CASSSQGAYYEQYF. The CDR3, as DNA: TGTGCCAGCAGCTCCCAGGGGGCCTACTACGAGCAGTACTTC.

This chain uses TRBV5-6 with TRBJ2-5, with 8 bases fitting TRBD1. The CDR3 has 15 residues. Per germline, CDR1 SGHDT and CDR2 YYEEEE. The ends lost 4 bases at V and 5 bases at J; junction bases unmatched: 10. CDR3 region: CASSLPDRDSETQYF. The CDR3 DNA follows: TGTGCCAGCAGCCTACCGGACAGGGATAGCGAGACCCAGTACTTC.

Sample share makes this clone medium-sized (0.01 to 0.1%). The J gene is TRBJ1-3, the V gene TRBV9; a weak D match, TRBD1 (5 bases). Per germline, CDR1 SGDLS and CDR2 YYNGEE. The CDR3 spans 16 residues. V was clipped by 3 bases and J by 4 bases, with 17 bases between them. CDR3: CASSDLGGTDGNTIYF. The CDR3 DNA follows: TGTGCCAGCAGCGATCTGGGGGGTACTGACGGAAACACCATATATTTT. The variable domain in full, with the rest retrieved from reference TRBV9 and TRBJ1-3, is DSGVTQTPKHLITATGQRVTLRCSPRSGDLSVYWYQQSLDQGLQFLIQYYNGEERAKGNILERFSAQQFPDLHSELNLSSLELGDSALYFCASSDLGGTDGNTIYFGEGSWLTVV.

The chain couples TRBV2 to TRBJ2-7, with 7 bases aligning to TRBD1. Germline CDR1 and CDR2: SNHLY and FYNNEI. The ends lost 1 base at V and 4 bases at J; junction bases unmatched: 7. The CDR3 length is 15 residues. This chain's CDR3 is CASSEGRGRTYEQYF. In DNA form, the CDR3 reads TGTGCCAGCAGTGAAGGAAGGGGGCGAACGTACGAGCAGTACTTC.